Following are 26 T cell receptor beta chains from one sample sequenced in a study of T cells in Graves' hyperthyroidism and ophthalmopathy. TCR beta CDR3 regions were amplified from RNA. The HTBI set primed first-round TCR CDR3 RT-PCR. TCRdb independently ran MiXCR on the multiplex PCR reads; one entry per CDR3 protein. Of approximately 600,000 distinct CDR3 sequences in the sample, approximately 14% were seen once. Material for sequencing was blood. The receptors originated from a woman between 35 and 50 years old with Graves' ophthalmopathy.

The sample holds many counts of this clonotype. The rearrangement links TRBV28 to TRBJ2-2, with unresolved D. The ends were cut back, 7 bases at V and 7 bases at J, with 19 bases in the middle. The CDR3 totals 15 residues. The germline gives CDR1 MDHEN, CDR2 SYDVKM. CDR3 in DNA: TGTGCCAGCACCTCCGGGTATTCCGGAGACGGGGAGCTGTTTTTT. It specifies CASTSGYSGDGELFF.

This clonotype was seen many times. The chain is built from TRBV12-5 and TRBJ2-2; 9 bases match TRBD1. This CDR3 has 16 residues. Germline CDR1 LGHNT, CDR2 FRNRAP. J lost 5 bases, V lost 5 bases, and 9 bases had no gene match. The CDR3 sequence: CASGQFSGTGTGELFF. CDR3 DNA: TGTGCTAGTGGTCAATTCTCCGGGACAGGGACCGGGGAGCTGTTTTTT.

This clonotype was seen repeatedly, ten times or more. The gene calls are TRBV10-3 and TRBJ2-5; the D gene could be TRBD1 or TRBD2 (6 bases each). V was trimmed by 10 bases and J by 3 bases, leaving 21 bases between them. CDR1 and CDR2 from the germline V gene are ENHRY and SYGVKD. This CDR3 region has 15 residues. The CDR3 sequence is CATTWGGGREETQYF. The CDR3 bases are TGTGCCACCACTTGGGGTGGGGGGCGAGAAGAGACCCAGTACTTC.

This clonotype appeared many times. The CDR3 reads CASSLAGSVAMNTEAFF. The CDR3 DNA follows: TGTGCCAGCAGTTTAGCTGGTTCAGTGGCAATGAACACTGAAGCTTTCTTT. This rearrangement joins TRBV12-3 or TRBV12-4 to TRBJ1-1; D gene uncertain. There are 17 residues in the CDR3. Trimming took off 0 bases at V and 0 bases at J, with 14 bases between the two ends.

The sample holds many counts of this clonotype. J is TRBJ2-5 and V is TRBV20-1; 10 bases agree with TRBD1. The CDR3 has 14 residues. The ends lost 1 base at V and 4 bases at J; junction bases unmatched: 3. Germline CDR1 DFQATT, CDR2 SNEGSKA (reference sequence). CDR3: CSARGGTGVETQYF. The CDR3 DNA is TGCAGTGCTAGAGGCGGGACAGGGGTAGAGACCCAGTACTTC.

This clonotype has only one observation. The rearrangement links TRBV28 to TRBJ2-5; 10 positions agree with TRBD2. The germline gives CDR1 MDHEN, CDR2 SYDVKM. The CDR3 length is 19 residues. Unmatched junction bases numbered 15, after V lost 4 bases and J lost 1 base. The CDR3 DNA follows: TGTGCCAGCAGTTCGCAGGGGGAAAGAGCGGGAGGGCTCCAAGAGACCCAGTACTTC. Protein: CASSSQGERAGGLQETQYF. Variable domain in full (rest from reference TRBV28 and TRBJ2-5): DVKVTQSSRYLVKRTGEKVFLECVQDMDHENMFWYRQDPGLGLRLIYFSYDVKMKEKGDIPEGYSVSREKKERFSLILESASTNQTSMYLCASSSQGERAGGLQETQYFGPGTRLLVL.

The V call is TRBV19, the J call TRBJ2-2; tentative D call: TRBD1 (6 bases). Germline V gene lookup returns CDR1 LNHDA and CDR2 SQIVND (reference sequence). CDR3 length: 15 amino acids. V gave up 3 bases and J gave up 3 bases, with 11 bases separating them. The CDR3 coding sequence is TGTGCCAGTAGTATTCTAAGGACAGACACCGGGGAGCTGTTTTTT. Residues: CASSILRTDTGELFF.

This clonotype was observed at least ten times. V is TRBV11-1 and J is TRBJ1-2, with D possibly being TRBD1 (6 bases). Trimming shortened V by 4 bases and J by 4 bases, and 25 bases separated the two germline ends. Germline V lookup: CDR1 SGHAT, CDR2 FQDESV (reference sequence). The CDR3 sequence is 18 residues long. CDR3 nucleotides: TGTGCCAGCAGCTCATCCGGGGTGGCCAGGGGAAAGGGCTATGGCTACACCTTC. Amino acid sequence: CASSSSGVARGKGYGYTF.

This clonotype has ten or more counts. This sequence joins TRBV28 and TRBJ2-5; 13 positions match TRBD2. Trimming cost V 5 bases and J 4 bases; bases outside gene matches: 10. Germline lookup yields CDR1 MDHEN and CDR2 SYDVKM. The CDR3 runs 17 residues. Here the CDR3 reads CASSPGLAGVFGETQYF. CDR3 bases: TGTGCCAGCAGTCCAGGACTAGCGGGAGTGTTCGGAGAGACCCAGTACTTC.

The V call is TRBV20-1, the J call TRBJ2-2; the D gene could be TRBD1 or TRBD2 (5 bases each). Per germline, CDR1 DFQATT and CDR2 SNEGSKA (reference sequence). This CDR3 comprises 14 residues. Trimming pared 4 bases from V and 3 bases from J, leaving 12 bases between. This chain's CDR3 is CSATRDQYTGELFF. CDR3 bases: TGCAGTGCTACCCGGGACCAATACACCGGGGAGCTGTTTTTT.

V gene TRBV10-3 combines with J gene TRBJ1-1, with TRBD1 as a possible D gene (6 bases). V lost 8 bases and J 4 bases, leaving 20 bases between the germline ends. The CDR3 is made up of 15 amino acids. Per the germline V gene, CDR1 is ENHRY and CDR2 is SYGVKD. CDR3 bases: TGTGCCATCGCGGGCGCGACAGGAGGTCCCACTGAAGCTTTCTTT. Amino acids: CAIAGATGGPTEAFF.

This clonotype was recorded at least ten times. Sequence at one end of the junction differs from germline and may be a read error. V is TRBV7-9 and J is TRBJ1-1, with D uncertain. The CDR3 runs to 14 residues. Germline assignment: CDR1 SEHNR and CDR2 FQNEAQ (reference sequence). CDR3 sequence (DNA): TGTGCCCGCAGCCAAGGACTGATGAACACTGAAGCTTTCTTT. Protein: CARSQGLMNTEAFF.

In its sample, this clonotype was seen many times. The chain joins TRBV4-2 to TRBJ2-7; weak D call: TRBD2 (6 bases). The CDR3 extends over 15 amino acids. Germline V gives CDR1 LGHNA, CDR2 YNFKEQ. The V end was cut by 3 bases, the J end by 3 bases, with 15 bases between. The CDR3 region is CASSQGGGGNYEQYF. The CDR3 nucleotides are TGTGCCAGCAGCCAGGGTGGTGGGGGGAACTACGAGCAGTACTTC.

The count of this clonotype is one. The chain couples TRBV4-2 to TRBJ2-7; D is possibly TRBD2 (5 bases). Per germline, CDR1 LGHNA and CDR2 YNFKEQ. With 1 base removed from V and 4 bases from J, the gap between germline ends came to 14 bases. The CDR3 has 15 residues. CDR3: CASSQGVGEGYEQYF. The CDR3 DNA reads TGTGCCAGCAGCCAAGGTGTGGGAGAAGGGTACGAGCAGTACTTC.

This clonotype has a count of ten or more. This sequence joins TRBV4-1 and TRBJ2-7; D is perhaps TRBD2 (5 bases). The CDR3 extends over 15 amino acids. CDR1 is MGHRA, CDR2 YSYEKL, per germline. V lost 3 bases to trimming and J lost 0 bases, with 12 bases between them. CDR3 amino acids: CASSQGDLFSYEQYF. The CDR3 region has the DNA TGCGCCAGCAGCCAGGGAGACCTTTTCTCCTACGAGCAGTACTTC.

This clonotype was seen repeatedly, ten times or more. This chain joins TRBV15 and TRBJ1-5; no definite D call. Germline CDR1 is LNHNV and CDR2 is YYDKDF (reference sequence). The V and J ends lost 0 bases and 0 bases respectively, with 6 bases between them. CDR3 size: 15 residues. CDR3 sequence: CATSRDLYSNQPQHF. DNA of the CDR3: TGTGCCACCAGCAGAGATCTGTATAGCAATCAGCCCCAGCATTTT.

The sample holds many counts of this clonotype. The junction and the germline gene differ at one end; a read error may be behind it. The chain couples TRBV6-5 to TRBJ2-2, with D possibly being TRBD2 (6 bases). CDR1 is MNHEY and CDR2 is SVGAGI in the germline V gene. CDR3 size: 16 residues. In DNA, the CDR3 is TGTGCCTGCAGTTACTCGATGGGGACTCCCACCGGGGAGCTGTTTTTT. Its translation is CACSYSMGTPTGELFF.

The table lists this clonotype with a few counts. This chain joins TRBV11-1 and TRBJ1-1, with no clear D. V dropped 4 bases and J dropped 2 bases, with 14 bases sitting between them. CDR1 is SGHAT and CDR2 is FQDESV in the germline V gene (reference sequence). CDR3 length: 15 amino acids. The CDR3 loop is CASSSFGLPNTEAFF. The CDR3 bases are TGTGCCAGCAGCTCTTTCGGGCTCCCCAACACTGAAGCTTTCTTT.

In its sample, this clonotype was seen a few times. The CDR3 DNA is TGTGCCAGCTGGGGAGGGAACACCGGGGAGCTGTTTTTT. Its protein is CASWGGNTGELFF. This sequence joins TRBV28 and TRBJ2-2, with D possibly TRBD2 on 6 matching bases. The CDR3 runs 13 residues. CDR1 is MDHEN and CDR2 is SYDVKM in the germline V gene. The V gene lost 8 bases and the J gene lost 1 base, with 8 bases spanning the gap. The full variable domain, in which reference TRBV28 and TRBJ2-2 provide the parts outside the CDR3, is DVKVTQSSRYLVKRTGEKVFLECVQDMDHENMFWYRQDPGLGLRLIYFSYDVKMKEKGDIPEGYSVSREKKERFSLILESASTNQTSMYLCASWGGNTGELFFGEGSRLTVL.

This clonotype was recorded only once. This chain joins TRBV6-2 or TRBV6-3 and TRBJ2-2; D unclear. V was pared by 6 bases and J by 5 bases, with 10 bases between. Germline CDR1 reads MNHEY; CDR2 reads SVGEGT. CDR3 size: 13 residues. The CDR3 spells CASRLDGTGELFF. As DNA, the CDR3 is TGTGCCAGCAGGCTGGACGGGACCGGGGAGCTGTTTTTT.

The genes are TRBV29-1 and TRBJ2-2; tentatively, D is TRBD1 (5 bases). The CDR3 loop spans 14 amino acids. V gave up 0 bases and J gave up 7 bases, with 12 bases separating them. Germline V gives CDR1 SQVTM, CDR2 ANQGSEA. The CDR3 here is CSVEERGSHGELFF. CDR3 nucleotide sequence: TGCAGCGTTGAAGAAAGGGGTAGCCACGGGGAGCTGTTTTTT.

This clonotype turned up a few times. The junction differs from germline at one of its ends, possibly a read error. For the CDR3, the DNA is TGTGCCGGCAGTGAAACGGTGAACACTGAAGCTTTCTTT. Protein product: CAGSETVNTEAFF. The chain is built from TRBV28 and TRBJ1-1, with unresolved D. The germline CDR1 and CDR2 sequences are MDHEN and SYDVKM. The CDR3 length is 13 residues. Together with reference TRBV28 and TRBJ1-1, the CDR3 gives the full variable domain: DVKVTQSSRYLVKRTGEKVFLECVQDMDHENMFWYRQDPGLGLRLIYFSYDVKMKEKGDIPEGYSVSREKKERFSLILESASTNQTSMYLCAGSETVNTEAFFGQGTRLTVV.

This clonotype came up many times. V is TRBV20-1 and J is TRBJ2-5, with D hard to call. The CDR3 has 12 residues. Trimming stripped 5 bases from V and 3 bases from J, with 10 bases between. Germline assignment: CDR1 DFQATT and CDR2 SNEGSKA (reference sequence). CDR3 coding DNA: TGCAGTGCTCGTTTATCGGAAGAGACCCAGTACTTC. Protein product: CSARLSEETQYF.

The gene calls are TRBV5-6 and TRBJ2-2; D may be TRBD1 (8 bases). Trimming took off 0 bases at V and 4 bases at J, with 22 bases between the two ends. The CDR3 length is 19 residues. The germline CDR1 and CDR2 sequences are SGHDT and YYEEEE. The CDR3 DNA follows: TGTGCCAGCAGCTTGGATAGGACAGGGACTATAGTTGGCACCGGGGAGCTGTTTTTT. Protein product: CASSLDRTGTIVGTGELFF.

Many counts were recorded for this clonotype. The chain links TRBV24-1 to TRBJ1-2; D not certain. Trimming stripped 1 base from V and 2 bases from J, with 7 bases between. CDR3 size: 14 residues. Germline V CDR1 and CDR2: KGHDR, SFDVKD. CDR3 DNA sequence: TGTGCCACCAGTGATTTAGGGCGCAACTATGGCTACACCTTC. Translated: CATSDLGRNYGYTF.

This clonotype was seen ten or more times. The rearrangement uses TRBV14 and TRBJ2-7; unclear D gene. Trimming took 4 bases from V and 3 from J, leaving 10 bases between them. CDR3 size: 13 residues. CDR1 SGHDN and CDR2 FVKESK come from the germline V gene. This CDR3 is CASSPRPGYEQYF. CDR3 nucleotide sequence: TGTGCCAGCAGCCCTCGTCCCGGCTACGAGCAGTACTTC.